The T cell receptor (beta chain) under discussion was sequenced for a study of T cells after yellow fever vaccination. The CDR3 totals 13 residues. Between the trimmed V and J ends, which lost 0 bases and 9 bases, there was a span of 10 bases. Germline values: CDR1 SGHKS, CDR2 YYEKEE (reference sequence). Template switching with 5'RACE generated the TCR cDNA and added a universal primer site and UMIs. In TCRdb, the 5' RACE reads were re-called with MiXCR into one record per CDR3 protein. The sample carries some 390,000 distinct CDR3 sequences, roughly a sixth recorded once. Study results and caveats: Booster samples showed a return of most primary-vaccination clones (roughly 96% CD4, 70% to 90% CD8). A weaker secondary response peaked on day 5, the primary on day 15.

This clonotype was observed a few times. Its antigen is unidentified. Sequences were derived from PBMCs, sampled before the yellow fever booster vaccination. The J gene is TRBJ2-1, the V gene TRBV5-5; D is undetermined. The sequence derives from a man between 18 and 35 years old who received the YFV17D yellow fever vaccine. CDR3 nucleotides: TGTGCCAGCAGCTTGGAGTTTTCGGGTGAGCAGTTCTTC. It specifies CASSLEFSGEQFF.